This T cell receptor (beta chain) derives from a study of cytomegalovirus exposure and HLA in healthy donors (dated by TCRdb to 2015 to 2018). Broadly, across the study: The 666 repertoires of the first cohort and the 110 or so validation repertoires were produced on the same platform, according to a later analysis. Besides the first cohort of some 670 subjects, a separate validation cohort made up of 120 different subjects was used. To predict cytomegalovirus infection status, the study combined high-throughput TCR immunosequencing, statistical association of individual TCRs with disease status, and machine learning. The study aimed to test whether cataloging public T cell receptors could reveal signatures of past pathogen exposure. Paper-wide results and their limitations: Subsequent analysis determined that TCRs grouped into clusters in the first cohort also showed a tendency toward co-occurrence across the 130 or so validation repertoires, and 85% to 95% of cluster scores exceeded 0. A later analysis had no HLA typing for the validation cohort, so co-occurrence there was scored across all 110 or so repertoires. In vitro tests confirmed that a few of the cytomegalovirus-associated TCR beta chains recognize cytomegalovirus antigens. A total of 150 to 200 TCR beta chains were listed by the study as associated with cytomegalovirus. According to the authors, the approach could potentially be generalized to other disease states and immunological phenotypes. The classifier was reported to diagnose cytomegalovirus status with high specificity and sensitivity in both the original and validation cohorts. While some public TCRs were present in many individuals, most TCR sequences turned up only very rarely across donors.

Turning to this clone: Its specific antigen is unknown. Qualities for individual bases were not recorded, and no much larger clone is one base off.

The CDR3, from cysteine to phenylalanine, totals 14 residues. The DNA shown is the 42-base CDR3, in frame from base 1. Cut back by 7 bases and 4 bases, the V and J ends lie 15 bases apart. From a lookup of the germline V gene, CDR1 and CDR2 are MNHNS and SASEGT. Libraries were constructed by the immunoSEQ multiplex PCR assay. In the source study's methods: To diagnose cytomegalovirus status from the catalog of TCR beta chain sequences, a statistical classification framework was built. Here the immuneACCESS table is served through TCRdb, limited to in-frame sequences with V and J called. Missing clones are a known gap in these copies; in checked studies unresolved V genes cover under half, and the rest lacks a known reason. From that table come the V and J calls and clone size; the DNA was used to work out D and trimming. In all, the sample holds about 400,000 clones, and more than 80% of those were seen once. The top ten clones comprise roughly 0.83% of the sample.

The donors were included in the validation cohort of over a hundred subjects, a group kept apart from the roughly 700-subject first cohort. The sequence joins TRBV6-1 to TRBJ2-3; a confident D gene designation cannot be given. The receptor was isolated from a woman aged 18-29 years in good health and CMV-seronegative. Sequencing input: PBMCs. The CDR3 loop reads CASTPGQFSDTQYF. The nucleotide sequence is TGTGCCAGCACCCCAGGCCAGTTCTCAGATACGCAGTATTTT.